This passage covers 12 T cell receptor beta chains from one sample sequenced in a study of cytomegalovirus exposure and HLA in healthy donors. Primers: 60 Vbeta forward and 13 Jbeta reverse. TCRdb's copy holds only in-frame clones and misses some; the assay was immunoSEQ multiplex PCR. Counted here are 200,000 or so clones, 75% to 85% occurring once; the ten biggest clones make up approximately 6.5%. The sequenced material came from PBMCs. The receptors here all came from a woman aged 50 to 60 in good health and CMV-seropositive.

The DNA for the CDR3 is TGCAGCGGCTTTCAGGGAACCGGGGAGCTGTTTTTT. This sequence encodes CSGFQGTGELFF. J is TRBJ2-2 and V is TRBV29-1; possible D gene TRBD1, 5 bases. The CDR3 has 12 amino acids. V dropped 7 bases and J dropped 5 bases, with 11 bases sitting between them. In germline, CDR1 is SQVTM, CDR2 ANQGSEA.

The J gene is TRBJ1-4, the V gene TRBV7-6, with D perhaps matching TRBD1 (6 bases). There are 13 residues in the CDR3. Germline CDR1 is SGHVS and CDR2 is FNYEAQ. V lost 5 bases and J 8 bases, leaving 12 bases between the germline ends. The DNA of the CDR3 is TGTGCCAGCAGCCCTATGAGGGGGGAAAAACTGTTTTTT. It yields the protein CASSPMRGEKLFF.

The CDR3 sequence: CASTLLRGSGETQYF. The CDR3 DNA reads TGTGCCAGCACCTTACTCAGGGGTTCGGGAGAGACCCAGTACTTC. The V call is TRBV6-5, the J call TRBJ2-5; possibly TRBD1 for D (6 bases). The V gene lost 7 bases and the J gene lost 4 bases, with 19 bases spanning the gap. This CDR3 is 15 amino acids long. The germline gives CDR1 MNHEY, CDR2 SVGAGI.

The chain carries TRBV30 and TRBJ2-5; the D is unclear. V gave up 3 bases and J gave up 0 bases, with 8 bases separating them. Per the germline V gene, CDR1 is GTSNPN and CDR2 is SVGIG (reference sequence). The CDR3 runs 13 residues. The DNA of the CDR3 is TGTGCCTGGAGCCACAAAGACCAAGAGACCCAGTACTTC. Translation gives CAWSHKDQETQYF.

This clone came up a few times. The DNA for the CDR3 is TGTGCCAGCAGCTTGGCCGGGACAGCCTATAGCAATCAGCCCCAGCATTTT. Translating gives CASSLAGTAYSNQPQHF. This rearrangement joins TRBV5-6 to TRBJ1-5, with 7 bases that match TRBD1. This CDR3 has 17 amino acids. In germline, CDR1 is SGHDT, CDR2 YYEEEE. V dropped 0 bases and J dropped 0; count of bases not matched to a gene: 6.

By sample share, this clone is medium-sized (0.01 to 0.1%). The same CDR3 arises from other DNA sequences in this sample as well. The chain joins TRBV29-1 to TRBJ1-2; perhaps TRBD1 as D (5 bases). With 3 bases removed from V and 6 bases from J, the gap between germline ends came to 11 bases. CDR3 length: 12 amino acids. Germline CDR1 is SQVTM and CDR2 is ANQGSEA. In DNA, the CDR3 is TGCAGCGTTGATGCAGGGCTCCATGGCTACACCTTC. Translating it yields CSVDAGLHGYTF. The entire variable domain, with the rest obtained from reference TRBV29-1 and TRBJ1-2, is as follows: SAVISQKPSRDICQRGTSLTIQCQVDSQVTMMFWYRQQPGQSLTLIATANQGSEATYESGFVIDKFPISRPNLTFSTLTVSNMSPEDSSIYLCSVDAGLHGYTFGSGTRLTVV.

This chain joins TRBV29-1 and TRBJ1-1; 8 nucleotides match TRBD1. The germline gives CDR1 SQVTM, CDR2 ANQGSEA. This CDR3 is built from 14 residues. V trimming: 4 bases; J trimming: 3 bases; junction bases outside the gene matches: 7. CDR3 sequence (DNA): TGCAGCGTTGGTTCCAGGGGGCAGGACACTGAAGCTTTCTTT. It translates to CSVGSRGQDTEAFF.

CDR3 nucleotide sequence: TGTGCCAGCAGCTTATTCTCAGGGCCACAAGAGACCCAGTACTTC. This gives the protein CASSLFSGPQETQYF. V gene TRBV11-2 combines with J gene TRBJ2-5; a weak D match, TRBD1 (5 bases). The CDR3 is 15 amino acids. Trimming took 2 bases from V and 2 from J, leaving 12 bases between them. Germline lookup yields CDR1 SGHAT and CDR2 FQNNGV.

This clone was found a few times. Here the CDR3 DNA reads TGTGCCATCAGCGACACAGGGGCAGATACGCAGTATTTT. Translation gives CAISDTGADTQYF. The V and J genes are TRBV10-3 and TRBJ2-3; 7 positions match TRBD1. V gave up 6 bases and J gave up 4 bases; unmatched junction bases: 4. Germline-derived CDR1 and CDR2 are ENHRY and SYGVKD. CDR3 length: 13 amino acids.

This clone was recorded once. The J gene is TRBJ2-1, the V gene TRBV4-3, with a tentative D call TRBD2 (5 bases). Between the trimmed V and J ends, which lost 0 bases and 7 bases, there was a span of 7 bases. The germline V gene has CDR1 LGHNA and CDR2 YSLEER. CDR3 size: 13 residues. This CDR3 is CASSQDSGNEQFF. In nucleotides, the CDR3 is TGCGCCAGCAGCCAAGATTCGGGAAATGAGCAGTTCTTC.

This clone was seen a single time. The rearrangement uses TRBV4-1 and TRBJ1-6; the match to TRBD1 covers 8 bases. Germline V gives CDR1 MGHRA, CDR2 YSYEKL. Trimming removed 4 bases from V and 8 bases from J; junction bases left unmatched: 10. The CDR3 sequence is 16 residues long. The CDR3 DNA sequence: TGCGCCAGCAGCCGCCCGACAGGGGTAGGCGATTCACCCCTCCACTTT. Translation: CASSRPTGVGDSPLHF.

CDR3 in amino acids: CASSSRLAGDSGETQYF. The CDR3 bases are TGTGCCAGCAGCTCCCGACTAGCGGGAGACTCGGGAGAGACCCAGTACTTC. The chain couples TRBV7-9 to TRBJ2-5; 12 positions match TRBD2. The CDR3 sequence is 17 residues long. Germline loops: CDR1 SEHNR, CDR2 FQNEAQ (reference sequence). Trimming took 4 bases from V and 4 from J; bases not matched to a gene: 10.